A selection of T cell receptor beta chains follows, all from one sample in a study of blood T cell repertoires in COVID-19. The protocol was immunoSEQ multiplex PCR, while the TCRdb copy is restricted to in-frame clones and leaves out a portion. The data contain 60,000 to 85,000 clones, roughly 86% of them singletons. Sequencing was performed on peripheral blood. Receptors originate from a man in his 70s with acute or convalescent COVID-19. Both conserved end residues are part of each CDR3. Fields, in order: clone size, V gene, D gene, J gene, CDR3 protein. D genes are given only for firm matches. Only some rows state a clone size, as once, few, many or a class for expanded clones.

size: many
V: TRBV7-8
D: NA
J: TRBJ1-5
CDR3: CASSSIGSNQPQHF

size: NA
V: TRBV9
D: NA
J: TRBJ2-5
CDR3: CASSPGLVRAETQYF

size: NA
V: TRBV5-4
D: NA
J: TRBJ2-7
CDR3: CASSLGLRDYEQYF

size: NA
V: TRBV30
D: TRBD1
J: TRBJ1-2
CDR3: CAWIRGQGAPGYGYTF

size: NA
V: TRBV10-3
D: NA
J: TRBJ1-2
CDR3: CAISVGEDYGYTF

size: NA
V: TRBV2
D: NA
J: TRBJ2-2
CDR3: CASKKGEGSGELFF

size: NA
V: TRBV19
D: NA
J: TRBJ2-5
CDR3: CASSIRWRETQYF

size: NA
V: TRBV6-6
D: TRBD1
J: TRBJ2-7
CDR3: CASRPPDRTYEQYF

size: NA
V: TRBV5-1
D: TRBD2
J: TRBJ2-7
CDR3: CASSLAGGSYEQYF

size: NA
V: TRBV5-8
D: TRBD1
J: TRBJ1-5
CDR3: CASSLGQGLHSNQPQHF

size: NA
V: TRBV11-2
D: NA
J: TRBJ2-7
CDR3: CATGSQAYEQYF

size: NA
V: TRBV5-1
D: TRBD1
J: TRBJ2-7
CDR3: CASSLEGLRTGGYEQYF

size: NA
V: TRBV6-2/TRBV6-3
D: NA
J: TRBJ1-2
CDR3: CASSLQSTNYGYTF

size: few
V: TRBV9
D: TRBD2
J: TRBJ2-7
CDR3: CASSVAPSGYEQYF

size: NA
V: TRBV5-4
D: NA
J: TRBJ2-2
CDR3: CASSWRASGELFF

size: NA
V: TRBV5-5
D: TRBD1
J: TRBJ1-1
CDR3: CASSLEDRETTEAFF

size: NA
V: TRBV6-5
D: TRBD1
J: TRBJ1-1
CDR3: CASQDRGGTEAFF

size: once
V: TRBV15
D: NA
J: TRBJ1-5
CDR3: CATSRGPGNNQPQHF

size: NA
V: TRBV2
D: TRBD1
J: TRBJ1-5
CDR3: CASSAYPGQGQPQHF

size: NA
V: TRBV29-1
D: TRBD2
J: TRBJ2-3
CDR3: CSVASTSGRMPDTQYF

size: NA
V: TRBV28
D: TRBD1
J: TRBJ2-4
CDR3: CASSPPDRGLKNIQYF

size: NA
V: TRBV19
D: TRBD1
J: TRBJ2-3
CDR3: CASSVGTGLPDTQYF

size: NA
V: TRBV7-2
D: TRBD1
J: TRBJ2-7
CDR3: CASSFPRQGESEQYF

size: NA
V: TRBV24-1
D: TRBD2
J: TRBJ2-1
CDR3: CATSDVSSGRGNEQFF

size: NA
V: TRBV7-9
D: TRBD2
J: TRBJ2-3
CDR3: CASSLAGTTDTQYF

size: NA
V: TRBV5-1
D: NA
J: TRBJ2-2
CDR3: CASSFQTGHTGELFF

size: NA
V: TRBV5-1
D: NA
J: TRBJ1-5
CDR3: CASSLGSGEQPQHF

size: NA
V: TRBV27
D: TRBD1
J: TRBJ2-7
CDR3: CASTGTGRLGSYEQYF

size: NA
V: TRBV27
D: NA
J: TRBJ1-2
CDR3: CASSFFPGRDYGYTF

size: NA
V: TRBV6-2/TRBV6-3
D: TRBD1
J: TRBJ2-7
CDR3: CASSPWTGLNYEQYF

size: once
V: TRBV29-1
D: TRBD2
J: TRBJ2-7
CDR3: CSVTGTSGKYEQYF

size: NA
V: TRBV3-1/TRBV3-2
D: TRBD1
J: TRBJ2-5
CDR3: CASSPTGAGETQYF

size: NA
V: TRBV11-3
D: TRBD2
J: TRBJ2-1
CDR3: CASSREGYNEQFF

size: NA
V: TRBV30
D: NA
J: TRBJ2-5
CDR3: CAWRVQSGQETQYF

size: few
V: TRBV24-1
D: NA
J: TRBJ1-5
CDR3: CATTQVTQPQHF

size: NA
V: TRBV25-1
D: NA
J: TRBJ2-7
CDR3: CASSQFGAAEQYF

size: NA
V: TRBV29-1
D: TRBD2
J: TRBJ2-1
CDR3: CSVSSGRDEQFF

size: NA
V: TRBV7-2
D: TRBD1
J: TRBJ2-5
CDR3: CASGDRVETQYF

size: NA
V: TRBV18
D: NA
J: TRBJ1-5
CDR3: CASSPLFSNQPQHF

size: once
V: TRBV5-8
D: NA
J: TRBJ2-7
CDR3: CASSLGGVSYEQYF

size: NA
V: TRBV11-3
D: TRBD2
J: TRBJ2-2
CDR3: CASSLTLAGTGELFF

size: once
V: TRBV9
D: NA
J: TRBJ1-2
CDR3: CASRGAQGIDYGYTF

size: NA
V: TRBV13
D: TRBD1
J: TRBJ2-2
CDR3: CASRLGYRGTGELFF

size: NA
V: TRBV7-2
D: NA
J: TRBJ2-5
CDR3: CASSSILPRVETQYF

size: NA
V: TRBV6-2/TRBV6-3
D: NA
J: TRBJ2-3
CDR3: CASSYYPGFSSASTDTQYF

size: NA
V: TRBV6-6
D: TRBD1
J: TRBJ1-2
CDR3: CASSRDRGADGYTF

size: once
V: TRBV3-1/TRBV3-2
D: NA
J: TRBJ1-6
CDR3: CASRGAQDNSPLHF

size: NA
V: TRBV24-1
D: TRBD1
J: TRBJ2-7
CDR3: CATSDNRGRGEQYF

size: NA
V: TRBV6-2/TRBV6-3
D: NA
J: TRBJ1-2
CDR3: CASSPGYRNYGYTF

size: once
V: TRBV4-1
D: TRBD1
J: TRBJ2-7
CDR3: CASSLQGQGRYEQYF

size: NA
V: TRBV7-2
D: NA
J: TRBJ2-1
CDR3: CASSSPGYNEQFF

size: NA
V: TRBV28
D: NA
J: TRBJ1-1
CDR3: CASSFAGVNTEAFF

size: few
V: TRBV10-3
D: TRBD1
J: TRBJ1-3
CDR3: CAISDPGQRGSGNTIYF

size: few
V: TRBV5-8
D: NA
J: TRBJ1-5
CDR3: CASRRTDNQPQHF

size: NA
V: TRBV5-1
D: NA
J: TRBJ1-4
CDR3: CASSLEATNEKLFF

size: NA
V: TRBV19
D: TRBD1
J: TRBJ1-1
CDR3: CASSIGDRVVTEAFF